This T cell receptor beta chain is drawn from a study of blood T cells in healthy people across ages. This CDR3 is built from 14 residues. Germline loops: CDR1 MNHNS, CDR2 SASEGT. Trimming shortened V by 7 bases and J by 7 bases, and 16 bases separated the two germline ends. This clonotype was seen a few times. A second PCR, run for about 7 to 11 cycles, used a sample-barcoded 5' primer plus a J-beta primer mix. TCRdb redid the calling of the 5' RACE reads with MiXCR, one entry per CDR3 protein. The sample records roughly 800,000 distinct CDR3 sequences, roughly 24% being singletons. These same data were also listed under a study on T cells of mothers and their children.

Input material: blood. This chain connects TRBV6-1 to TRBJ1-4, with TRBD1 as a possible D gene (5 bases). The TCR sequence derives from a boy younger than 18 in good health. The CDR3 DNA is TGTGCCAGCACTAGAGGGACGTCGGGTGAAAAACTGTTTTTT. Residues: CASTRGTSGEKLFF.